Listed below are T cell receptor beta chains from one sample, sequenced in a study of Ad26.COV2.S vaccination and SARS-CoV-2 variants. TCRdb keeps only in-frame clones here, not all; method: immunoSEQ multiplex PCR. Of roughly 140,000 clones listed, 70% to 90% were seen once; the top ten hold 5%. Sequenced material: peripheral blood, taken after recovery from COVID-19. Receptors were obtained from a human donor who had recovered from COVID-19. The conserved cysteine and the conserved F or W are not part of the CDR3 here. Each record gives: V gene, D gene, CDR3 protein. D genes are given only for firm matches.

TRBV19 | TRBD1 | ASSAGQLNTEAF
TRBV6-6 | - | ASNPGTANTEAF
TRBV6-5 | - | ASSRLGYEQF
TRBV5-4 | - | ASSLTLGGEISYEQY
TRBV5-1 | - | ASRNWTANYGYT
TRBV19 | TRBD2 | ASSTTSGGALETQY
TRBV24-1 | - | ATSASDPRGYGYT
TRBV7-8 | - | ASSATGAGLSQQY
TRBV4-3 | - | ASSRGQTNTGELF
TRBV28 | - | ASSGDRQNIQY
TRBV4-1 | - | ASSQDRGQVGYT
TRBV28 | TRBD2 | ASSFILAGASYEQY
TRBV10-3 | - | AIAFRGEGTEAF
TRBV7-2 | - | ASSDQGRTRHGYT
TRBV5-8 | - | ASSLTSGTDTQY
TRBV19 | TRBD1 | ASSTGQGRIYEQY
TRBV7-6 | - | ASSLGAGAYNEQF
TRBV5-8 | - | ASDKGFRETQY
TRBV28 | TRBD1 | ASSLGSQGAGYGYT
TRBV28 | TRBD2 | ASSYPFRGLATYEQY
TRBV18 | TRBD1 | ASSPGTGGEQY
TRBV3-1/TRBV3-2 | - | ASSPLTGYGYT
TRBV6-2/TRBV6-3 | - | ASSPVPPVDTQY
TRBV11-3 | - | ASSLVKQETQY
TRBV19 | TRBD2 | ASSVETGTSGGRGISDTQY
TRBV15 | - | ATSRDPGAAYEQY
TRBV24-1 | - | ATSDVHGTRTDTQY
TRBV9 | - | ASSVEQSNEQF
TRBV7-8 | TRBD2 | ASSVSGGYSYEQY
TRBV9 | TRBD2 | ASSVVLAGATDTQY
TRBV9 | - | ASSAGTGNYGYT
TRBV19 | - | ASSIDGRRRDTEAF